This T cell receptor beta chain was sequenced during a study of T-cell reconstitution after alpha-beta-depleted transplantation in children. The TCRbeta library incorporated unique molecular identifiers. TCRdb redid the calling of the PCR reads with MiXCR, one entry per CDR3 protein. The sample lists about a million distinct CDR3 sequences; 25% to 30% were seen once. General study results and limits: The authors attributed T-cell counts and diversity one year after transplant mostly to newly produced T cells.

Per germline, CDR1 SQVTM and CDR2 ANQGSEA. Trimming cost V 5 bases and J 0 bases; bases outside gene matches: 3. The CDR3 is 13 amino acids. This clonotype was observed a handful of times. Its antigen is not known. This clonotype was sampled from a boy in the first two years of life who had a stem cell transplant for SCID, so the T cells may come from the graft donor. V and J are TRBV29-1 and TRBJ2-7; TRBD1 agrees at 8 bases. Sequencing used PBMCs, mostly from graft donor cells, obtained 360 days after TCRalphabeta/CD19-depleted stem cell transplant. DNA of the CDR3: TGCAGCGTTCAAGGACAGGGCTCCTACGAGCAGTACTTC. Translated: CSVQGQGSYEQYF.